This TCR beta chain was obtained from a study of shared clonotypes between healthy human individuals. The CDR3 length is 14 residues. Germline assignment: CDR1 SGHTA and CDR2 FQGTGA. The V end was cut by 2 bases, the J end by 1 base, with 8 bases between. This clone was seen once. The method was immunoSEQ multiplex PCR; TCRdb's version includes in-frame clones alone and lacks a portion of them. Of hundreds of thousands of clones listed, approximately 95% are singletons. Sequenced material: naive CD4+ T cells sorted from blood. Noted subset: CD45RA+ positively selected. This sequence was found in a young woman in good health. The chain has TRBV7-3 and TRBJ1-1, with a tentative D call TRBD1 (5 bases). CDR3 nucleotide sequence: TGTGCCAGCAGCTTAGTGGGGGGGAACACTGAAGCTTTCTTT. Translation: CASSLVGGNTEAFF.